This TCR beta chain was identified in a study of CD8+ T cells in alopecia areata (dated by TCRdb to the late 2010s). About the investigation overall: Treated patients were enrolled in an open-label pilot trial of oral tofacitinib, 5 to 10 mg twice daily, for moderate-to-severe alopecia areata. Patients stayed on tofacitinib for 6 to 18 months and then had 6 months of follow-up off drug so that delayed response and recurrence could be assessed. Disease severity in treated patients was measured with the SALT score, which quantifies the percentage of affected scalp surface area. To study T cell clonal expansion in alopecia areata, the researchers applied high-throughput TCRbeta sequencing to both the C3H/HeJ mouse model and human patients. Human TCRbeta sequencing covered scalp tissue and sorted CD4+ and CD8+ peripheral blood T cells from patchy and totalis/universalis alopecia areata patients and healthy controls. Biopsies were taken from tofacitinib-treated patients at baseline and at 4 and 24 weeks of treatment, and a later scalp biopsy was taken in several of the tofacitinib-treated patients. Scalp clonality was compared across normal scalp (n=4), patchy alopecia areata scalp (n=8), and alopecia totalis/universalis scalp (n=8). RNA was extracted with the PAXgene miRNA kit for fixed scalp, the miRNeasy kit for PBMCs, and the RNeasy kit for mouse skin. TCRbeta CDR3 regions were amplified by immunoSEQ multiplex PCR using 35 Vbeta forward and 13 Jbeta reverse primers. The full study reports these points: Tofacitinib significantly decreased scalp clonality and the number of expanded CD8+ clones among the top 100 scalp clones. Compared with mice, TCR sequences shared between patients were less clear, possibly partly because of HLA diversity across the patient population. Scalp TCR repertoire analysis is complicated because resident alphabeta T cells in normal human skin are also sequenced, whereas mouse skin is dominated by gammadelta T cells. Compared with normal scalp, lesional scalp had higher clonality and more expanded CD8+ clones, particularly in alopecia totalis/universalis, a pattern that suggests antigenic drive. Because the treated cohort was small and included a single nonresponder, larger studies are needed to assess links between baseline CD8+ expansion and response. During tofacitinib treatment, many expanded lesional clones remained in scalp and blood, and this persistence may partly explain relapse after treatment is stopped.

The treatment or condition label for this specimen denotes: oral pan-JAK inhibitor, 5-10 mg twice daily. From alopecia areata patients, peripheral blood was collected along with lesional scalp punch biopsies. PBMCs were separated by density centrifugation and stained for CD3, CD4 and CD8, after which CD4+ and CD8+ T cells were sorted on a FACSAria. Libraries came from the immunoSEQ multiplex PCR assay. To provide template for TCR sequencing, every sample had RNA extracted and reverse transcribed into cDNA. First-strand cDNA was synthesized with SuperScript III using a 2:1 mix of oligo-dT and random hexamers. A synthetic immune receptor repertoire was used to measure amplification bias, and any remaining bias was corrected computationally. Under the source paper's analysis protocol: After raw reads were preprocessed to remove errors, the CDR3 was defined following IMGT conventions as running from the conserved cysteine to phenylalanine. Clonality was calculated as 1 minus Shannon entropy normalized by log2 of the number of productive unique TCRs. Whether scalp clones were CD4 or CD8 was inferred by matching scalp TCRbeta sequences against CD4 and CD8 repertoires sorted from blood. TCRdb stores this immuneACCESS table with in-frame sequences only. Part of the clones is absent; in the studies checked, under half of the shortfall reflects unresolved V genes, and no reason is known for the rest. V and J calls and clone size are those listed in that table; D and trimming were worked out from the DNA. For this sample there are 200,000 or so clones; 35% to 45% appear just once. Just under 0.5% of the sample rests with the top ten.

Points on this clone: It lacks a known antigen. There are no base qualities to consult, and no much larger clone falls within one base.

From its cysteine to its phenylalanine, the CDR3 spans 13 amino acids. CDR3 DNA only is kept here, 39 bases in frame from base 1. Trimming at the junction amounts to 4 bases on V and 5 bases on J, and the germline ends lie 9 bases apart. CDR1 MDHEN and CDR2 SYDVKM were looked up in the germline V gene. The V and J segments used are TRBV28 and TRBJ2-1, with the D gene not clear enough to name. The sequence came from a human donor with alopecia areata. The starting material was CD4+ T cells sorted from blood, obtained at roughly week 30, from a patient treated with tofacitinib. The DNA sequence is TGTGCCAGCAGTTCCCCTCCTCACAATGAGCAGTTCTTC. Translated, this gives CASSSPPHNEQFF.